Shown below are 16 T cell receptor beta chains from a single sample sequenced in a study of blood T cells in healthy people across ages. The use of a sample-barcoded 5' primer and a J-beta primer mix characterized a second PCR of roughly 6 to 11 cycles. TCRdb ran MiXCR on the 5' RACE reads and lists one entry per CDR3 protein. The repertoire has about 780,000 distinct CDR3 sequences, less than 80% of them found once; the top ten carry roughly a quarter. The sequenced material came from blood. All receptors derive from a man in his thirties or forties in good health.

The chain is built from TRBV27 and TRBJ2-4; weak D call: TRBD2 (5 bases). The last part of the DNA fits TRBJ2-5 better; the J call may be wrong. Germline-derived CDR1 and CDR2 are MNHEY and SMNVEV (reference sequence). This CDR3 is built from 14 residues. The CDR3 nucleotides are TGTGCCAGCGGAACCCAGGCGTCCCGGGGGACCCAGTACTTC. This encodes CASGTQASRGTQYF.

The chain uses TRBV7-3 and TRBJ2-1, with 14 bases identical to TRBD2. The germline V gene has CDR1 SGHTA and CDR2 FQGTGA. There are 19 residues in the CDR3. Trimming took 4 bases from V and 2 from J; bases not matched to a gene: 10. Written as DNA, the CDR3 is TGTGCCAGCAGCTCCCACGGACTAGCGGGGGGCCCCCCCTACAATGAGCAGTTCTTC. It specifies CASSSHGLAGGPPYNEQFF.

The chain joins TRBV27 to TRBJ1-5; 7 bases match TRBD1. V shed 5 bases, J shed 6 bases, and the junction held 7 bases outside the gene matches. CDR1 and CDR2 (germline): MNHEY, SMNVEV (reference sequence). The CDR3 runs 14 residues. The CDR3 DNA reads TGTGCCAGCAGTCTCGACAGGGCTCGTCAGCCCCAGCATTTT. It specifies CASSLDRARQPQHF.

The genes are TRBV28 and TRBJ1-4; D gene uncertain. CDR1 and CDR2 (germline): MDHEN, SYDVKM. V shed 6 bases and J shed 0 bases, with 17 bases lying between them. The CDR3 is 17 amino acids. Here the CDR3 DNA reads TGTGCCAGCAGCCCCGGGAGGGCGGGCGCAACTAATGAAAAACTGTTTTTT. This translates into CASSPGRAGATNEKLFF.

V gene TRBV7-3 combines with J gene TRBJ2-1; unclear D gene. The germline gives CDR1 SGHTA, CDR2 FQGTGA. Trimming left V 1 base short and J 3 bases short, with 19 bases between. The CDR3 has 18 residues. CDR3 protein: CASSLKPLIPGVYNEQFF. As DNA, the CDR3 is TGTGCCAGCAGCTTAAAACCCCTCATACCTGGGGTCTACAATGAGCAGTTCTTC. Filled out from reference TRBV7-3 and TRBJ2-1, the complete variable domain reads GAGVSQTPSNKVTEKGKYVELRCDPISGHTALYWYRQSLGQGPEFLIYFQGTGAADDSGLPNDRFFAVRPEGSVSTLKIQRTERGDSAVYLCASSLKPLIPGVYNEQFFGPGTRLTVL.

V and J are TRBV5-1 and TRBJ2-7; possibly TRBD1 or TRBD2 for D (5 bases each). Germline V gene sequence: CDR1 SGHRS, CDR2 YFSETQ. The CDR3 consists of 15 residues. V lost 7 bases and J lost 0, with 17 bases in between. The CDR3, as DNA: TGCGCCAGCGGCTGGGGGACCGCCAGCTCCTACGAGCAGTACTTC. Amino acids: CASGWGTASSYEQYF.

This clonotype was counted only a few times. J is TRBJ1-2 and V is TRBV5-1, with D possibly TRBD1 on 6 matching bases. Trimming stripped 0 bases from V and 6 bases from J, with 18 bases between. The CDR3 loop spans 16 amino acids. CDR1 and CDR2 (germline): SGHRS, YFSETQ. For the CDR3, the DNA is TGCGCCAGCAGCTTGGGCCAGAGGGGGGCCCGTGATGGCTACACCTTC. Residues: CASSLGQRGARDGYTF.

A note on this clonotype: The junction and the germline gene differ at one end; a read error may be behind it. The J gene is TRBJ2-1, the V gene TRBV5-6; 12 bases map to TRBD1. The CDR3 is 17 amino acids. CDR1 is SGHDT, CDR2 YYEEEE, per germline. The CDR3 DNA is TGTGTCAGCAGCTTGTATCCCGGGACAGGGGGCAAGGATGAGCAGTTCTTC. Its translation is CVSSLYPGTGGKDEQFF.

J is TRBJ2-6 and V is TRBV4-2, with 7 bases that match TRBD1. J was trimmed by 0 bases and V by 4 bases; bases with no gene match: 21. The CDR3 runs 22 residues. In germline, CDR1 is LGHNA, CDR2 YNFKEQ. CDR3 sequence reads: CASSRSIRQGILVSSGANVLTF. CDR3 coding DNA: TGTGCCAGCAGCCGATCGATCAGACAGGGAATTTTGGTATCCTCTGGGGCCAACGTCCTGACTTTC.

As regards this clonotype: The junction departs from the called germline gene at one end, perhaps through a read error. In DNA, the CDR3 is TGCAGTGATAGAGTCCCCAGCGGGGGCTCCTACGAGCAGTACTTC. Residues: CSDRVPSGGSYEQYF. This chain uses TRBV20-1 with TRBJ2-7, with 8 bases identical to TRBD2. Germline V CDR1 and CDR2: DFQATT, SNEGSKA (reference sequence). The CDR3 extends over 15 amino acids.

This chain uses TRBV30 with TRBJ1-5; 8 nucleotides match TRBD1. The germline CDR1 and CDR2 sequences are GTSNPN and SVGIG (reference sequence). The CDR3 extends over 13 amino acids. With 5 bases clipped from V and 5 bases from J, the junction kept 5 bases outside the gene matches. CDR3 bases: TGTGCCTGGGCGACAGGGGAATATCAGCCCCAGCATTTT. Translated, it gives CAWATGEYQPQHF.

The V and J genes are TRBV29-1 and TRBJ1-2, with D perhaps TRBD1 (6 bases). CDR1 is SQVTM and CDR2 is ANQGSEA in the germline V gene. CDR3 size: 15 residues. V lost 4 bases and J 2 bases, leaving 17 bases between the germline ends. The CDR3 region is CSVVGGAVRNYGYTF. CDR3 sequence (DNA): TGCAGCGTTGTTGGGGGGGCAGTACGCAACTATGGCTACACCTTC.

The chain joins TRBV15 to TRBJ2-7; D ambiguous. Trimming stripped 6 bases from V and 0 bases from J, with 12 bases between. The CDR3 has 14 residues. From germline, CDR1 is LNHNV and CDR2 YYDKDF (reference sequence). DNA for the CDR3: TGTGCCACCAGTGACCTCGGAAGCTCCTACGAGCAGTACTTC. Its translation is CATSDLGSSYEQYF. The complete variable domain, with remaining parts taken from reference TRBV15 and TRBJ2-7, reads DAMVIQNPRYQVTQFGKPVTLSCSQTLNHNVMYWYQQKSSQAPKLLFHYYDKDFNNEADTPDNFQSRRPNTSFCFLDIRSPGLGDTAMYLCATSDLGSSYEQYFGPGTRLTVT.

For this clonotype: One end of the junction is discordant with germline, which a read error may explain. The CDR3 spells CASSFAGEYNSPLHF. The CDR3 DNA is TGCGCCAGCAGTTTTGCAGGCGAATATAATTCACCCCTCCACTTT. The chain uses TRBV28 and TRBJ1-6; D is undetermined. Germline-derived CDR1 and CDR2 are MDHEN and SYDVKM. The CDR3 covers 15 residues.

CDR3 region: CASSPPAVGYEQYF. CDR3 coding DNA: TGTGCCAGCAGTCCCCCGGCCGTGGGCTACGAGCAGTACTTC. J is TRBJ2-7 and V is TRBV28, with unresolved D. V was clipped by 5 bases and J by 3 bases, with 14 bases between them. Germline V CDR1 and CDR2: MDHEN, SYDVKM. This CDR3 contains 14 residues.

The rearrangement links TRBV6-2 or TRBV6-3 to TRBJ2-5; 12 bases are a match to TRBD2. Germline V CDR1 and CDR2: MNHEY, SVGEGT. The length of the CDR3 is 17 residues. Trimming took 2 bases from V and 0 from J; bases not matched to a gene: 4. CDR3 loop: CASSYVGLAGYQETQYF. The CDR3 DNA reads as TGTGCCAGCAGTTACGTCGGACTAGCGGGATACCAAGAGACCCAGTACTTC.